Listed below are T cell receptor beta chains from one sample, sequenced in a study of T cells in Graves' hyperthyroidism and ophthalmopathy. TCRdb ran MiXCR on the multiplex PCR reads and lists one entry per CDR3 protein. The sample lists about 570,000 distinct CDR3 sequences; under 60% were seen once. Sequenced sample: peripheral blood or thyroid tissue (not recorded which). These receptors were collected from an adult woman with Graves' disease, either hyperthyroidism or ophthalmopathy (not recorded which). Each CDR3 is given with its conserved first and last residue. The order of the fields is CDR3 protein, CDR3 DNA, D gene, V gene, J gene, clone size. A D gene is named only where the DNA matches it firmly. Clone size is shown for a subset of rows, as once, few, many or a class of expanded clone.

CASSLSPNQLQHF	TGTGCCAGCAGTTTATCGCCCAATCAGCTCCAGCATTTT	-	TRBV27	TRBJ1-5	-
CASSSLTDYGYTF	TGTGCCAGTAGTTCGCTGACAGACTATGGCTACACCTTC	-	TRBV19	TRBJ1-2	few
CASSPSGGPNKQETQYF	TGTGCCAGCAGCCCTAGTGGGGGTCCCAACAAGCAAGAGACCCAGTACTTC	-	TRBV12-3/TRBV12-4	TRBJ2-5	many
CASSLVPDYNEQYF	TGCGCCAGCAGCTTGGTTCCAGACTACAATGAGCAGTACTTC	-	TRBV5-1	TRBJ2-7	-
CASSSTGAQPLASPLHF	TGTGCCAGCAGCTCAACGGGAGCCCAACCCCTTGCGTCACCCCTCCACTTT	-	TRBV7-3	TRBJ1-6	many
CSGEGVNTEAFF	TGCAGCGGTGAGGGGGTGAACACTGAAGCTTTCTTT	-	TRBV29-1	TRBJ1-1	many
CASSYRQGLAEAFF	TGTGCCAGCAGTTACAGACAGGGGCTGGCTGAAGCTTTCTTT	TRBD1	TRBV27	TRBJ1-1	few
CASSLEAGDQPQHF	TGCGCCAGCAGCTTGGAGGCAGGGGATCAGCCCCAGCATTTT	-	TRBV5-1	TRBJ1-5	many
CASSFYDEKLFF	TGTGCCAGCAGCTTCTATGATGAAAAACTGTTTTTT	-	TRBV7-9	TRBJ1-4	-
CASSEGQAFF	TGTGCCAGCAGCGAGGGACAGGCTTTCTTT	TRBD1	TRBV7-2	TRBJ1-1	-
CSVDGLAGADYEQFF	TGCAGCGTCGATGGACTAGCGGGAGCTGACTATGAGCAGTTCTTC	TRBD2	TRBV29-1	TRBJ2-1	-
CASTSRGLSSYEQYF	TGTGCCAGCACCTCTCGGGGCCTAAGCTCCTACGAGCAGTACTTC	-	TRBV7-2	TRBJ2-7	many
CASSLLGAHGYTF	TGTGCCAGCAGTTTACTCGGCGCGCATGGCTACACCTTC	-	TRBV12-3/TRBV12-4	TRBJ1-2	-
CASSIMGPGETQETQYF	TGTGCCAGTAGTATTATGGGGCCGGGGGAAACGCAAGAGACCCAGTACTTC	-	TRBV19	TRBJ2-5	many